The clone carrying this T cell receptor (beta chain) was counted at least ten times. Its specificity is not known. The sample comes from a study of T cells in Graves' hyperthyroidism and ophthalmopathy. Study-wide background: Staff took peripheral blood when the initial diagnosis was made, before any treatment began. Study findings and constraints: Blood also contained most expanded thyroid clonotypes above 0.001.

Uncontrolled infection, other autoimmune disease, pregnancy and lactation each barred patients from inclusion. This sample holds PBMCs from 10 ml fresh peripheral blood. Trimming pared 0 bases from V and 8 bases from J, leaving 8 bases between. CDR1 is SGHDT, CDR2 YYEEEE, per germline. The CDR3 has 12 amino acids. There were TCR beta CDR3 regions amplified from RNA transcripts. With the HTBI primer set, the TCR CDR3 went through a first round of RT-PCR. From the multiplex PCR reads, TCRdb called clonotypes with MiXCR, one entry per CDR3 protein. The sample yields about 350,000 distinct CDR3 sequences, approximately 19% seen once.

The origin of this receptor is a woman in her late teens or twenties with Graves' hyperthyroidism. The sample comprised blood. The gene calls are TRBV5-6 and TRBJ1-2; D may be TRBD1 (5 bases). CDR3 loop: CASSLAGTGYTF. In DNA form, the CDR3 reads TGTGCCAGCAGCTTGGCAGGGACCGGCTACACCTTC.